This passage covers 20 T cell receptor beta chains from one sample sequenced in a study of T cell responses to AZD1222 COVID-19 vaccine. Produced via immunoSEQ multiplex PCR; TCRdb's table is partial and in-frame only. The table includes over 130,000 clones, roughly nine tenths detected once. This specimen was peripheral blood, taken 28 days after the second AZD1222 dose. The receptors derive from an adult who received the AZD1222 COVID-19 vaccine.

V gene TRBV19 combines with J gene TRBJ2-1, with 8 bases identical to TRBD1. V trimming: 5 bases; J trimming: 7 bases; junction bases outside the gene matches: 13. CDR1 is LNHDA and CDR2 is SQIVND in the germline V gene (reference sequence). This CDR3 has 16 amino acids. CDR3 protein: CASSSTSRGLDNEQFF. CDR3 DNA sequence: TGTGCCAGTAGTTCGACCTCCAGGGGGCTGGATAATGAGCAGTTCTTC.

The chain employs TRBV7-9 and TRBJ2-5; D is ambiguous. The CDR3 loop spans 12 amino acids. Trimming cost V 5 bases and J 5 bases, with 9 bases left between them. CDR1 is SEHNR, CDR2 FQNEAQ, per germline (reference sequence). CDR3 in amino acids: CASSLVSETQYF. The DNA for the CDR3 is TGTGCCAGCAGCCTAGTCTCGGAGACCCAGTACTTC. The full variable domain, its missing parts supplied by reference TRBV7-9 and TRBJ2-5, is DTGVSQNPRHKITKRGQNVTFRCDPISEHNRLYWYRQTLGQGPEFLTYFQNEAQLEKSRLLSDRFSAERPKGSFSTLEIQRTEQGDSAMYLCASSLVSETQYFGPGTRLLVL.

Only a few counts were recorded for this clone. The rearrangement uses TRBV19 and TRBJ1-1, with 8 bases lining up with TRBD1. V lost 3 bases to trimming and J lost 5 bases; unmatched junction nucleotides: 14. CDR1 is LNHDA and CDR2 is SQIVND in the germline V gene (reference sequence). This CDR3 spans 17 amino acids. The CDR3 region has the DNA TGTGCCAGTAGTATTTTGGTGACAGGGGCGTTTGCTACTGAAGCTTTCTTT. It translates to CASSILVTGAFATEAFF.

The chain links TRBV28 to TRBJ1-1, with no clear D. This CDR3 comprises 13 residues. Germline V gene sequence: CDR1 MDHEN, CDR2 SYDVKM. V lost 3 bases and J 11 bases, leaving 16 bases between the germline ends. The chain's CDR3 is CASSLGSNRGAFF. CDR3 sequence (DNA): TGTGCCAGCAGTTTGGGGTCAAATCGAGGGGCTTTCTTT. The complete variable domain, with remaining parts taken from reference TRBV28 and TRBJ1-1, reads DVKVTQSSRYLVKRTGEKVFLECVQDMDHENMFWYRQDPGLGLRLIYFSYDVKMKEKGDIPEGYSVSREKKERFSLILESASTNQTSMYLCASSLGSNRGAFFGQGTRLTVV.

CDR3 sequence: CASSQRGNQPQHF. The CDR3 DNA reads as TGTGCCAGCAGTCAGAGGGGTAATCAGCCCCAGCATTTT. This rearrangement joins TRBV7-3 to TRBJ1-5; a possible D gene is TRBD1 (5 bases). CDR1 is SGHTA, CDR2 FQGTGA, per germline. CDR3 length: 13 residues. Trimming stripped 6 bases from V and 4 bases from J, with 10 bases between.

V is TRBV24-1 and J is TRBJ2-2, with unresolved D. Germline lookup yields CDR1 KGHDR and CDR2 SFDVKD. The length of the CDR3 is 18 residues. Between the trimmed V and J ends, which lost 3 bases and 3 bases, there was a span of 19 bases. In DNA, the CDR3 is TGTGCCACCAGTGATCCCTCGGCCGGGCAGCGTGACACCGGGGAGCTGTTTTTT. It yields the protein CATSDPSAGQRDTGELFF.

The chain employs TRBV12-5 and TRBJ2-1; the match to TRBD1 covers 8 bases. Germline lookup yields CDR1 LGHNT and CDR2 FRNRAP. The J segment lost 7 bases and the V segment lost 2 bases, leaving 10 bases of the junction unmatched. The CDR3 loop spans 16 amino acids. The CDR3 spells CASGLPTGVVGNEQFF. The CDR3 coding sequence is TGTGCTAGTGGTTTGCCGACAGGGGTGGTCGGGAATGAGCAGTTCTTC.

The rearrangement joins TRBV4-2 to TRBJ2-3; D gene uncertain. CDR1 is LGHNA and CDR2 is YNFKEQ in the germline V gene. V lost 0 bases, J lost 9 bases, and 19 bases lay in between. There are 16 residues in the CDR3. DNA of the CDR3: TGTGCCAGCAGCCAAGATTTGGGTACTTCTCCTGGCACGCAGTATTTT. Translation gives CASSQDLGTSPGTQYF.

The chain recombines TRBV11-2 with TRBJ1-1; 8 bases map to TRBD1. V gave up 5 bases and J gave up 1 base; unmatched junction bases: 6. This CDR3 contains 15 residues. The germline CDR1 and CDR2 sequences are SGHAT and FQNNGV. As DNA, the CDR3 is TGTGCCAGCAGCGTAGGGGGACAGGCGAACACTGAAGCTTTCTTT. This sequence encodes CASSVGGQANTEAFF.

The chain carries TRBV11-2 and TRBJ2-7; D not resolved. This CDR3 comprises 13 residues. V gave up 7 bases and J gave up 3 bases, with 13 bases separating them. Germline loops: CDR1 SGHAT, CDR2 FQNNGV. The CDR3 loop is CASKNDNYYEQYV. The CDR3, as DNA: TGTGCCAGCAAAAACGACAACTACTACGAGCAGTACGTC.

The V and J genes are TRBV6-2 or TRBV6-3 and TRBJ2-2; a possible D gene is TRBD1 (6 bases). CDR1 and CDR2 from the germline V gene are MNHEY and SVGEGT. This CDR3 is 15 amino acids long. V gave up 4 bases and J gave up 3 bases, with 12 bases separating them. For the CDR3, the DNA is TGTGCCAGCAGTTGGGGCAGGGGATACACCGGGGAGCTGTTTTTT. Amino acid sequence: CASSWGRGYTGELFF.

The chain has TRBV7-8 and TRBJ2-2; D possibly corresponds to TRBD2 (5 bases). This CDR3 has 15 residues. Trimming removed 2 bases at V and 2 bases at J, with 9 bases between. CDR1 and CDR2 from the germline V gene are SGHVS and FQNEAQ. The CDR3 DNA sequence: TGTGCCAGCAGCTTAAGGCGGGTTAACACCGGGGAGCTGTTTTTT. As protein: CASSLRRVNTGELFF.

J is TRBJ2-4 and V is TRBV5-1; D unclear. The CDR3 contains 13 residues. Per germline, CDR1 SGHRS and CDR2 YFSETQ. Trimming took 0 bases from V and 9 from J, leaving 10 bases between them. As DNA, the CDR3 is TGCGCCAGCAGCTTGGATACCTGGGGCATTCAGTACTTC. Residues: CASSLDTWGIQYF.

The V gene is TRBV2, the J gene TRBJ1-2; 7 positions match TRBD1. The V segment lost 7 bases and the J segment 5 bases; nucleotides outside the gene matches: 4. There are 12 residues in the CDR3. Germline lookup yields CDR1 SNHLY and CDR2 FYNNEI. The DNA for the CDR3 is TGTGCCAGCACCGGGACAGTATATGGCTACACCTTC. Translating it yields CASTGTVYGYTF.

The V call is TRBV5-1, the J call TRBJ2-7; 7 bases are a match to TRBD1. Germline-derived CDR1 and CDR2 are SGHRS and YFSETQ. The CDR3 totals 15 residues. V was clipped by 0 bases and J by 4 bases; unmatched bases: 7. DNA of the CDR3: TGCGCCAGCAGCTTGGAAGCAGGGGGAATATACGAGCAGTACTTC. This gives the protein CASSLEAGGIYEQYF.

The rearrangement uses TRBV5-1 and TRBJ2-2, with TRBD2 identical over 9 bases. The CDR3 runs to 17 residues. V was pared by 0 bases and J by 4 bases, with 7 bases of the junction left unmatched. The germline V gene has CDR1 SGHRS and CDR2 YFSETQ. The DNA for the CDR3 is TGCGCCAGCAGCTTGGAGGGTAGCGGGAGCTCCACCGGGGAGCTGTTTTTT. Translating it yields CASSLEGSGSSTGELFF.

This clone came up once. The gene calls are TRBV4-3 and TRBJ2-1; no clear D. Trimming stripped 0 bases from V and 0 bases from J, with 6 bases between. Germline V lookup: CDR1 LGHNA, CDR2 YSLEER. The CDR3 is 15 amino acids. Written as DNA, the CDR3 is TGCGCCAGCAGCCAAGAGGAGAGCTCCTACAATGAGCAGTTCTTC. As protein: CASSQEESSYNEQFF.

A note on this clone: Other DNA sequences in the sample encode the same CDR3. The V gene is TRBV7-8, the J gene TRBJ1-5; D is ambiguous. The CDR3 is 13 amino acids. The V and J ends lost 1 base and 2 bases respectively, with 3 bases between them. The germline gives CDR1 SGHVS, CDR2 FQNEAQ. This chain's CDR3 is CASSLDRNQPQHF. CDR3 DNA: TGTGCCAGCAGCTTAGATCGCAATCAGCCCCAGCATTTT.

A few counts support this clone. The chain recombines TRBV7-9 with TRBJ1-2; D is unresolved. Germline assignment: CDR1 SEHNR and CDR2 FQNEAQ (reference sequence). V lost 4 bases, J lost 4 bases, and 16 bases lay in between. The CDR3 contains 15 residues. The CDR3 reads CASSSPSVRSYGYTF. DNA for the CDR3: TGTGCCAGCAGCTCCCCTAGCGTGCGTAGCTATGGCTACACCTTC.

The chain recombines TRBV28 with TRBJ2-5; the D gene could be TRBD1 or TRBD2 (5 bases each). There are 17 residues in the CDR3. In germline, CDR1 is MDHEN, CDR2 SYDVKM. Trimming removed 5 bases from V and 5 bases from J, with 24 bases in between. Here the CDR3 reads CASSPPWGYLGGETQYF. The CDR3, as DNA: TGTGCCAGCAGTCCGCCTTGGGGGTACCTAGGTGGGGAGACCCAGTACTTC.